This TCR beta chain comes out of a study of control samples from healthy donors and cancer patients. The data were produced by immunoSEQ multiplex PCR, yet TCRdb's version contains in-frame clones alone and is incomplete. The sample shows 20,000 to 30,000 clones, more than 75% of them seen only once. The CDR3 contains 18 residues. Trimming pared 2 bases from V and 6 bases from J, leaving 24 bases between. Germline loops: CDR1 SGDLS, CDR2 YYNGEE. The clonotype originates from a man aged 50-59 years with lung cancer. The gene calls are TRBV9 and TRBJ1-5; a weak D match, TRBD1 (6 bases). The sequenced material came from PBMCs. CDR3 in DNA: TGTGCCAGCAGCGTCCTGGGGGGCGGAGGCCTGATCTTTCAGCCCCAGCATTTT. Its protein is CASSVLGGGGLIFQPQHF.